Below, 30 T cell receptor beta chains from the same sample are listed, as sequenced in a study of CD8+CD57+ T cells in acquired aplastic anemia. Profiling of TCR beta VDJ combinations and CDR3 sequences used genomic DNA as template. TCRdb passed the reads through MiXCR, listing each CDR3 protein once. This sample has roughly 170,000 distinct CDR3 sequences, with just under 65% found just once. Input material: sorted CD4+, CD8+, or CD8+CD57+ T cells (not recorded which) from PBMCs. The receptors here all came from a human donor in good health.

This clonotype has at least ten counts. This chain links TRBV2 with TRBJ2-5, with no clear D. Trimming shortened V by 8 bases and J by 2 bases, and 9 bases separated the two germline ends. The germline V gene encodes CDR1 SNHLY and CDR2 FYNNEI. This CDR3 is 12 amino acids long. The CDR3 sequence: CASLVQQETQYF. DNA of the CDR3: TGTGCCAGCCTGGTTCAGCAAGAGACCCAGTACTTC.

CDR3 amino acids: CASTRGGNTGELFF. The DNA for the CDR3 is TGTGCCAGCACTAGAGGAGGGAACACCGGGGAGCTGTTTTTT. V usage is TRBV7-3 and J usage is TRBJ2-2; D is possibly TRBD2 (5 bases). The germline V gene has CDR1 SGHTA and CDR2 FQGTGA. This CDR3 comprises 14 residues. V was shortened by 7 bases and J by 1 base, with 10 bases between the two germline ends.

At least ten counts were recorded for this clonotype. This rearrangement joins TRBV6-5 to TRBJ2-7; 7 bases line up with TRBD2. With V trimmed by 10 bases and J by 0 bases, 3 bases remained unmatched. The CDR3 is 12 amino acids. Germline values: CDR1 MNHEY, CDR2 SVGAGI. CDR3 residues: CATRDYSYEQYF. For the CDR3, the DNA is TGTGCCACCCGGGACTACTCCTACGAGCAGTACTTC.

The rearrangement links TRBV2 to TRBJ1-6, with D possibly being TRBD1 (6 bases). The V end was cut by 3 bases, the J end by 6 bases, with 12 bases between. In germline, CDR1 is SNHLY, CDR2 FYNNEI. The CDR3 consists of 15 residues. The chain's CDR3 is CASSDSRGINSPLHF. In DNA form, the CDR3 reads TGTGCCAGCAGTGACTCGAGGGGGATTAATTCACCCCTCCACTTT.

The rearrangement uses TRBV7-6 and TRBJ2-5; D unresolved. The germline V and J ends were trimmed by 3 bases and 1 base, with 9 bases remaining between them. Per germline, CDR1 SGHVS and CDR2 FNYEAQ. CDR3 size: 14 residues. DNA of the CDR3: TGTGCCAGCAGCTTTAGCCGGGTCCAAGAGACCCAGTACTTC. Its protein is CASSFSRVQETQYF.

This chain joins TRBV5-6 and TRBJ2-7; tentatively, D is TRBD1 (6 bases). The CDR3 extends over 14 amino acids. Germline-derived CDR1 and CDR2 are SGHDT and YYEEEE. Trimming took 8 bases from V and 2 from J, leaving 17 bases between them. CDR3 amino acids: CASSHRDTTYEQYF. The CDR3 DNA reads TGTGCCAGTAGCCACAGGGACACCACCTACGAGCAGTACTTC.

This clonotype was counted ten times or more. The chain uses TRBV12-3 or TRBV12-4 and TRBJ2-1, with 7 bases lining up with TRBD1. The ends lost 6 bases at V and 4 bases at J; junction bases unmatched: 6. The CDR3 has 14 residues. The CDR3, as DNA: TGTGCCAGCAGCAGAACAGGGGCATACAATGAGCAGTTCTTC. Its protein is CASSRTGAYNEQFF.

This clonotype was counted a few times. This sequence joins TRBV10-3 and TRBJ1-1; unclear D gene. Germline CDR1 reads ENHRY; CDR2 reads SYGVKD. V was trimmed by 7 bases and J by 0 bases, leaving 9 bases between them. The CDR3 extends over 13 amino acids. The chain's CDR3 is CAINPSMNTEAFF. In DNA, the CDR3 is TGTGCCATCAACCCATCGATGAACACTGAAGCTTTCTTT.

Turning to this clonotype: Lacking the conserved final phenylalanine or tryptophan, this CDR3 likely reflects a read error. The chain is built from TRBV4-1 and TRBJ1-5; 7 bases match TRBD1. From germline, CDR1 is MGHRA and CDR2 YSYEKL. The CDR3 spans 19 residues. With 0 bases clipped from V and 0 bases from J, the junction kept 11 bases outside the gene matches. The CDR3 protein is CASSQDFDRALYSNQPQHY. CDR3 nucleotides: TGCGCCAGCAGCCAAGATTTCGACAGGGCCCTTTATAGCAATCAGCCCCAGCATTAT.

This clonotype was seen only a few times. J is TRBJ2-7 and V is TRBV7-2, with D perhaps TRBD2 (5 bases). V was pared by 8 bases and J by 0 bases, with 11 bases between. CDR3 length equals 13 residues. From germline, CDR1 is SGHTA and CDR2 FQGNSA. CDR3 nucleotide sequence: TGTGCCAGCGGCGGACTGGGCTCCTACGAGCAGTACTTC. Protein: CASGGLGSYEQYF.

The CDR3 loop is CASGAGTYSYEQFF. The CDR3 nucleotides read TGTGCCAGCGGTGCCGGGACATACTCCTACGAGCAGTTCTTC. The chain has TRBV4-2 and TRBJ2-7, with D possibly TRBD1 on 6 matching bases. The end of the DNA aligns better with TRBJ2-1, so the J call may be wrong. CDR1 and CDR2 from the germline V gene are LGHNA and YNFKEQ. The CDR3 length is 14 residues.

CDR3 loop: CASSILGGSNQPQHF. The CDR3 coding sequence is TGTGCCAGCAGTATTCTCGGGGGAAGCAATCAGCCCCAGCATTTT. V gene TRBV2 combines with J gene TRBJ1-5; a possible D gene is TRBD1 (5 bases). This CDR3 region has 15 residues. Germline loops: CDR1 SNHLY, CDR2 FYNNEI. V lost 5 bases to trimming and J lost 1 base, with 12 bases between them.

This clonotype was recorded a few times. The J gene is TRBJ2-1, the V gene TRBV15, with D perhaps TRBD1 (5 bases). This CDR3 has 16 residues. Per the germline V gene, CDR1 is LNHNV and CDR2 is YYDKDF (reference sequence). V shed 10 bases and J shed 0 bases, with 19 bases lying between them. CDR3 sequence reads: CASSYSTVSSYNEQFF. As DNA, the CDR3 is TGTGCCAGCAGTTACTCGACAGTTAGCTCCTACAATGAGCAGTTCTTC.

In this sample, this clonotype turned up a few times. The CDR3 loop reads CASSEDSTDTQYF. DNA for the CDR3: TGTGCCAGCAGTGAGGACAGCACAGATACGCAGTATTTT. V gene TRBV6-4 combines with J gene TRBJ2-3; D gene ambiguous. The CDR3 has 13 residues. Trimming removed 3 bases from V and 0 bases from J, with 4 bases in between. Germline loops: CDR1 MRHNA, CDR2 SNTAGT.

This clonotype was detected a few times. The CDR3 loop reads CASSLNYEQYF. The CDR3 nucleotides read TGTGCCAGCAGCCTCAACTACGAGCAGTACTTC. The gene calls are TRBV7-8 and TRBJ2-7; D gene unclear. The ends were cut back, 5 bases at V and 3 bases at J, with 5 bases in the middle. Per the germline V gene, CDR1 is SGHVS and CDR2 is FQNEAQ. The CDR3 is 11 amino acids.

Comment on this clonotype: One end of the junction varies from germline; a read error may be responsible. This chain connects TRBV28 to TRBJ2-1, with TRBD1 as a possible D gene (5 bases). CDR1 is MDHEN, CDR2 SYDVKM, per germline. This CDR3 is built from 14 residues. This CDR3 reads CASSLSTVYSEQFF. The DNA of the CDR3 is TGTGCCAGCAGTTTATCGACAGTCTACAGTGAGCAGTTCTTC. Variable domain in full (rest from reference TRBV28 and TRBJ2-1): DVKVTQSSRYLVKRTGEKVFLECVQDMDHENMFWYRQDPGLGLRLIYFSYDVKMKEKGDIPEGYSVSREKKERFSLILESASTNQTSMYLCASSLSTVYSEQFFGPGTRLTVL.

In its sample, this clonotype was seen many times. This rearrangement joins TRBV2 to TRBJ1-5; D call uncertain. Trimming removed 7 bases from V and 12 bases from J, with 13 bases in between. This CDR3 comprises 11 residues. In germline, CDR1 is SNHLY, CDR2 FYNNEI. Here the CDR3 reads CASKEGIRQHF. The CDR3 bases are TGTGCCAGCAAGGAAGGGATACGCCAGCATTTT.

This chain joins TRBV20-1 and TRBJ1-2, with D possibly being TRBD1 (5 bases). Germline loops: CDR1 DFQATT, CDR2 SNEGSKA (reference sequence). V lost 5 bases to trimming and J lost 2 bases, with 12 bases between them. CDR3 length: 13 amino acids. CDR3 sequence: CSAPMTVNYGYTF. The CDR3 nucleotides read TGCAGTGCTCCTATGACAGTCAACTATGGCTACACCTTC.

This chain connects TRBV29-1 to TRBJ2-7; 9 nucleotides match TRBD1. The trim removed 7 bases at V and 6 bases at J, leaving 10 bases unmatched. The germline gives CDR1 SQVTM, CDR2 ANQGSEA. This CDR3 region has 13 residues. As DNA, the CDR3 is TGCAGCGCCACAGCCGGGACAGGGACCGAGCAGTACTTC. Residues: CSATAGTGTEQYF.

V usage is TRBV9 and J usage is TRBJ2-7; D is possibly TRBD2 (5 bases). CDR1 SGDLS and CDR2 YYNGEE come from the germline V gene. Trimming removed 4 bases from V and 4 bases from J, with 18 bases in between. The CDR3 is made up of 15 amino acids. The CDR3 sequence: CASSISGITGYEQYF. CDR3 coding DNA: TGTGCCAGCAGCATATCCGGGATAACGGGGTACGAGCAGTACTTC.

This clonotype occurred a few times. The chain recombines TRBV7-8 with TRBJ1-2; D remains unclear. V lost 5 bases, J lost 5 bases, and 15 bases lay in between. This CDR3 is built from 14 residues. Germline values: CDR1 SGHVS, CDR2 FQNEAQ. CDR3: CASSPQRADYGYTF. DNA for the CDR3: TGTGCCAGCAGCCCACAGCGCGCGGATTATGGCTACACCTTC.

The rearrangement uses TRBV19 and TRBJ1-5; D unclear. This CDR3 spans 14 amino acids. CDR1 is LNHDA and CDR2 is SQIVND in the germline V gene (reference sequence). Between the trimmed V and J ends, which lost 1 base and 2 bases, there was a span of 6 bases. Written as DNA, the CDR3 is TGTGCCAGTAGTATAGTCACGGGCAATCAGCCCCAGCATTTT. Amino acids: CASSIVTGNQPQHF.

The V call is TRBV24-1, the J call TRBJ2-1; TRBD1 aligns across 7 bases. CDR3 length: 16 residues. CDR1 is KGHDR and CDR2 is SFDVKD in the germline V gene. With V trimmed by 2 bases and J by 10 bases, 13 bases remained unmatched. CDR3 loop: CATSDSTKGALEEQFF. The CDR3 nucleotides read TGTGCCACCAGTGATTCGACGAAGGGGGCACTTGAGGAGCAGTTCTTC.

The chain recombines TRBV20-1 with TRBJ2-7; 12 bases map to TRBD2. Germline CDR1 is DFQATT and CDR2 is SNEGSKA (reference sequence). Trimming took 6 bases from V and 3 from J; bases not matched to a gene: 6. CDR3 size: 14 residues. This chain's CDR3 is CSAIPGLAGYEQYF. The CDR3 DNA is TGCAGTGCAATTCCGGGACTAGCGGGCTACGAGCAGTACTTC.

This clonotype was detected once. CDR3 sequence (DNA): TGTGCCTGGAGTCCTCCGGGACTATCCTACAATGAGCAGTTCTTC. It yields the protein CAWSPPGLSYNEQFF. This chain uses TRBV30 with TRBJ2-1, with 7 positions matching TRBD2. This CDR3 region has 15 residues. V lost 2 bases, J lost 1 base, and 5 bases stayed unmatched. Germline V CDR1 and CDR2: GTSNPN, SVGIG (reference sequence).

J is TRBJ1-5 and V is TRBV24-1, with 9 nucleotides matching TRBD1. This CDR3 region has 14 residues. J gave up 6 bases and V 6 bases, and 5 bases lay outside the gene matches. Germline V gives CDR1 KGHDR, CDR2 SFDVKD. The CDR3 here is CATSQTGGGQPQHF. The CDR3 DNA is TGTGCCACCAGTCAAACAGGGGGCGGTCAGCCCCAGCATTTT.

The chain joins TRBV19 to TRBJ2-1; tentatively, D is TRBD1 (6 bases). CDR1 and CDR2 (germline): LNHDA, SQIVND (reference sequence). The CDR3 is 14 residues long. With 6 bases removed from V and 5 bases from J, the gap between germline ends came to 14 bases. The CDR3 loop reads CASRPEGENNEQFF. As DNA, the CDR3 is TGTGCCAGTAGACCCGAGGGGGAGAACAATGAGCAGTTCTTC.

V and J are TRBV7-6 and TRBJ2-1, with D uncertain. V was shortened by 5 bases and J by 0 bases, with 11 bases between the two germline ends. The CDR3 extends over 15 amino acids. Germline values: CDR1 SGHVS, CDR2 FNYEAQ. The CDR3 bases are TGTGCCAGCAGCGTCGGTGTTGCCTCCTACAATGAGCAGTTCTTC. It specifies CASSVGVASYNEQFF.

As DNA, the CDR3 is TGTGCCACCAGCAGGGAAAGGGGGCGCACAGATACGCAGTATTTT. It codes for CATSRERGRTDTQYF. J is TRBJ2-3 and V is TRBV15, with 7 bases identical to TRBD1. The V segment lost 3 bases and the J segment 1 base; nucleotides outside the gene matches: 4. Germline V gene lookup returns CDR1 LNHNV and CDR2 YYDKDF (reference sequence). This CDR3 is 15 amino acids long.

The J gene is TRBJ1-1, the V gene TRBV10-1; D is perhaps TRBD1 (6 bases). Trimming left V 2 bases short and J 4 bases short, with 8 bases between. CDR1 is WNHNN, CDR2 SYGVQD, per germline (reference sequence). CDR3 size: 13 residues. The CDR3 here is CASSEQGSTEAFF. CDR3 DNA: TGCGCCAGCAGTGAGCAGGGGTCCACTGAAGCTTTCTTT.